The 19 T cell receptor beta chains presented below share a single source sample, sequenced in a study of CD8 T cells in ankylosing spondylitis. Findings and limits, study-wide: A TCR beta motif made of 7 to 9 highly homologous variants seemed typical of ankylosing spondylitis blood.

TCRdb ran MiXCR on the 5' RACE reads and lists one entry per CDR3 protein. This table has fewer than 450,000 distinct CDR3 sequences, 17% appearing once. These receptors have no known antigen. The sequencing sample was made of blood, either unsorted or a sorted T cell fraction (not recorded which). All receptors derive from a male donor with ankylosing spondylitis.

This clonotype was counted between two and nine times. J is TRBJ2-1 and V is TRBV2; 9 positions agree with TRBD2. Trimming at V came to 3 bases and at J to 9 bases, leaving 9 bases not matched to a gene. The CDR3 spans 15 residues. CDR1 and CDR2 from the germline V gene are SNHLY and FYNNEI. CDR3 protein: CASSDRGGGAFEQFF. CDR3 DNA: TGTGCCAGCAGTGATAGGGGCGGGGGGGCCTTTGAGCAGTTCTTC.

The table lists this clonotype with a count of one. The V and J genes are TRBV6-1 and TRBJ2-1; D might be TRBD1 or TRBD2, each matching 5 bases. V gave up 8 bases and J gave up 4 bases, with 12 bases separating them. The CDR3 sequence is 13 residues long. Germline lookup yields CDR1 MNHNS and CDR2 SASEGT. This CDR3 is CASRRDQYNEQFF. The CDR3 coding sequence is TGTGCCAGCCGCCGGGACCAATACAATGAGCAGTTCTTC.

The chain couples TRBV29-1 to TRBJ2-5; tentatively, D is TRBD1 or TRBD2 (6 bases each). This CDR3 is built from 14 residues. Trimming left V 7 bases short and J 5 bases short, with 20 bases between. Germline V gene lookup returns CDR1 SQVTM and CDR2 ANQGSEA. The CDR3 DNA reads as TGCAGCGGCGACCCTGGGGGGCTCGGGGAGACCCAGTACTTC. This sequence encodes CSGDPGGLGETQYF.

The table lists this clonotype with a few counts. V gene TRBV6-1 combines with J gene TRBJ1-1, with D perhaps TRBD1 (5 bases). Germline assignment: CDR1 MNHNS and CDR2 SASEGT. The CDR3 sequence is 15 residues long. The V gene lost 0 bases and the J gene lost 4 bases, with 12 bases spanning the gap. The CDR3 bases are TGTGCCAGCAGTGAAGCTGCAGGGTCGGGCACTGAAGCTTTCTTT. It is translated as CASSEAAGSGTEAFF.

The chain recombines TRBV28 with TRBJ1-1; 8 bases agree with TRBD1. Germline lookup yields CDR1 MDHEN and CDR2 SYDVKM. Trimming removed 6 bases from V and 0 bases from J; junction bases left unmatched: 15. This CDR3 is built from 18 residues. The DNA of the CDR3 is TGTGCCAGCAGCCATAAGACAGGGGTCGTTTTTATGAACACTGAAGCTTTCTTT. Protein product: CASSHKTGVVFMNTEAFF.

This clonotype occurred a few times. The CDR3 here is CASTGSLPAQTGELFF. CDR3 nucleotides: TGTGCCAGCACGGGGTCTTTACCCGCTCAAACCGGGGAGCTGTTTTTT. The chain joins TRBV28 to TRBJ2-2; D is possibly TRBD2 (5 bases). The CDR3 totals 16 residues. Per germline, CDR1 MDHEN and CDR2 SYDVKM. V was shortened by 7 bases and J by 5 bases, with 20 bases between the two germline ends. Variable domain in full (rest from reference TRBV28 and TRBJ2-2): DVKVTQSSRYLVKRTGEKVFLECVQDMDHENMFWYRQDPGLGLRLIYFSYDVKMKEKGDIPEGYSVSREKKERFSLILESASTNQTSMYLCASTGSLPAQTGELFFGEGSRLTVL.

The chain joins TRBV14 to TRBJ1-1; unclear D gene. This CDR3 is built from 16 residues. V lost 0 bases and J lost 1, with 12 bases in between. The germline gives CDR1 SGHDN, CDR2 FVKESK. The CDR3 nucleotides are TGTGCCAGCAGCCAAGATCGGCGGTATCCGAACACTGAAGCTTTCTTT. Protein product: CASSQDRRYPNTEAFF.

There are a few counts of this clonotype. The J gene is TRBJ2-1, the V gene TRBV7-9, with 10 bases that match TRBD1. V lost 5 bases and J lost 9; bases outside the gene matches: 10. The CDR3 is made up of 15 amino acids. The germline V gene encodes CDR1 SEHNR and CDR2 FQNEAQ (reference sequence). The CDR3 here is CASSRGQGILGEQFF. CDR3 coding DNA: TGTGCCAGCAGCCGGGGACAGGGGATTCTCGGTGAGCAGTTCTTC.

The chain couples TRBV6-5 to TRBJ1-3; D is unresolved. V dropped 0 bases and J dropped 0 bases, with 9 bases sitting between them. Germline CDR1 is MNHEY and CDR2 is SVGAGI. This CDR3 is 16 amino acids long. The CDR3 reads CASSYSTQSSGNTIYF. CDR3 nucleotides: TGTGCCAGCAGTTACTCGACTCAGAGCTCTGGAAACACCATATATTTT.

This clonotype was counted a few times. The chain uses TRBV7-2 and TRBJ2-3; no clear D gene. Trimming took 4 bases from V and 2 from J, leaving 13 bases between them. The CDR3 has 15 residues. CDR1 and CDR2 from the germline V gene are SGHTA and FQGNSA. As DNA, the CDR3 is TGTGCCAGCAGCTCAGAAGTGGGAAACACAGATACGCAGTATTTT. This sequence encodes CASSSEVGNTDTQYF.

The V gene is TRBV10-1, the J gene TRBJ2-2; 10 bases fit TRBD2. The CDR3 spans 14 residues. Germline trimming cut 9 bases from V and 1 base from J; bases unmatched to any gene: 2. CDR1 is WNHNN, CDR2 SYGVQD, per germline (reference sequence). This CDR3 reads CASQRGGNTGELFF. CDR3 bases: TGCGCCAGTCAGCGGGGGGGGAACACCGGGGAGCTGTTTTTT.

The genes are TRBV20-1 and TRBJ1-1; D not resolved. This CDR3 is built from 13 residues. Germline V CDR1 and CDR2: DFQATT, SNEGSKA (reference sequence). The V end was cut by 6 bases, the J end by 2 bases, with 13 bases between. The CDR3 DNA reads TGCAGTGCACCAACCCAGGATAACACTGAAGCTTTCTTT. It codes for CSAPTQDNTEAFF.

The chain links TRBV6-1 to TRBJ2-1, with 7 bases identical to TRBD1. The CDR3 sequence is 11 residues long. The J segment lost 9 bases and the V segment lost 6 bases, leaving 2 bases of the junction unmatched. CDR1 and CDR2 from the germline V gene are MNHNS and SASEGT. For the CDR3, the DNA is TGTGCCAGCAGCACAGGGGCTGAGCAGTTCTTC. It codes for CASSTGAEQFF.

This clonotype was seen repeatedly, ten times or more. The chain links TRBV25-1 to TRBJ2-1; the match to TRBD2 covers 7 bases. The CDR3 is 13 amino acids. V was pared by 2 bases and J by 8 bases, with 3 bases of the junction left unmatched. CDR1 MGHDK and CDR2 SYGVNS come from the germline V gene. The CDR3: CASSEPGRDEQFF. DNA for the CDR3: TGTGCCAGCAGTGAACCAGGGAGGGATGAGCAGTTCTTC.

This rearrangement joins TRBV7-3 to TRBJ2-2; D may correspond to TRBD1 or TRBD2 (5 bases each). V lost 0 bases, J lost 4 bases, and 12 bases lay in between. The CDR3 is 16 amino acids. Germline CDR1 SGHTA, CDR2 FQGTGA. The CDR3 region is CASSLTARAGTGELFF. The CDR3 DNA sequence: TGTGCCAGCAGCTTAACGGCCAGGGCGGGCACCGGGGAGCTGTTTTTT.

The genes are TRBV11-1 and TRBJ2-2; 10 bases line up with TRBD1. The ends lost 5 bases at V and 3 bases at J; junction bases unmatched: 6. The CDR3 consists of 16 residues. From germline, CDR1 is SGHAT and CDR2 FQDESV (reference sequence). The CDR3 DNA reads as TGTGCCAGCAGCCCGCGACAGGGGGCCCACACCGGGGAGCTGTTTTTT. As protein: CASSPRQGAHTGELFF. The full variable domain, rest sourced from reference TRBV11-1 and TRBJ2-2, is EAEVAQSPRYKITEKSQAVAFWCDPISGHATLYWYRQILGQGPELLVQFQDESVVDDSQLPKDRFSAERLKGVDSTLKIQPAELGDSAMYLCASSPRQGAHTGELFFGEGSRLTVL.

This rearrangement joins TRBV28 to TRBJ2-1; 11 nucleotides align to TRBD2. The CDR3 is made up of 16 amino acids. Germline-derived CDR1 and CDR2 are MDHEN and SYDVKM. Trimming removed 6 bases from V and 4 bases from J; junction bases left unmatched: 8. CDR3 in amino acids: CASSRTSGRKYNEQFF. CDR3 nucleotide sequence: TGTGCCAGCAGCCGAACTAGCGGGAGAAAATACAATGAGCAGTTCTTC.

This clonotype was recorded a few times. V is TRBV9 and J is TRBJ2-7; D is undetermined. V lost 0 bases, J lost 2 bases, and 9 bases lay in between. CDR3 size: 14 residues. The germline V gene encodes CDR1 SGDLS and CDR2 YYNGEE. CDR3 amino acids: CASSVDLGTYEQYF. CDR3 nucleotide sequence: TGTGCCAGCAGCGTAGATTTAGGAACCTACGAGCAGTACTTC.

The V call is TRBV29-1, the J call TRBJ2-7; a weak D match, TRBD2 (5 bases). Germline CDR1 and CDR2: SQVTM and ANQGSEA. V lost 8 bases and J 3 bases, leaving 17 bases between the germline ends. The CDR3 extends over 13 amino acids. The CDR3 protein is CSPPRVAHYEQYF. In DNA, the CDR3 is TGCAGCCCTCCTAGGGTAGCGCACTACGAGCAGTACTTC.